Listed below are T cell receptor beta chains from one sample, sequenced in a study of CD8 T cells in Susac syndrome. TCRdb reprocessed the immunoSEQ multiplex PCR reads via MiXCR and lists one record per CDR3 protein. The sample has around 62,000 distinct CDR3 sequences, 90% to 95% seen once. Sequenced input: CD8+ T cells from PBMCs. Receptors originate from a human donor in good health. The CDR3 runs from the conserved cysteine through the conserved F or W. D genes are given only for firm matches. Clone sizes are given selectively: once, few, many, or a class where the clone is expanded.

V gene	J gene	clone size	D gene	CDR3 protein	CDR3 DNA
TRBV7-9	TRBJ2-7	few	TRBD1	CASSGPGTASYEQYF	TGTGCCAGCAGCGGCCCGGGGACAGCATCCTACGAGCAGTACTTC
TRBV19	TRBJ1-5	once	NA	CASTITSTSDQPQHF	TGTGCCAGTACCATAACATCAACTAGTGATCAGCCCCAGCATTTT
TRBV4-1	TRBJ1-1	NA	TRBD1	CASSSYRGDLRAEAFF	TGCGCCAGCAGCTCCTACAGGGGTGACCTCAGGGCTGAAGCTTTCTTT
TRBV4-1	TRBJ1-2	NA	NA	CASSQSGTKLYGYTF	TGCGCCAGCAGCCAATCCGGGACGAAACTTTATGGCTACACCTTC
TRBV13	TRBJ2-5	NA	NA	CASSLRTKEETQYF	TGTGCCAGCAGCTTACGGACGAAGGAAGAGACCCAGTACTTC
TRBV2	TRBJ2-1	once	TRBD2	CASRISGGVYNEQFF	TGTGCCAGCAGAATTAGCGGGGGGGTTTACAATGAGCAGTTCTTC
TRBV20-1	TRBJ2-2	NA	NA	CSASLTGRAGELFF	TGCAGTGCTAGTCTGACAGGGAGGGCCGGGGAGCTGTTTTTT
TRBV3-1	TRBJ2-2	NA	NA	CASSQVRKPPTGELFF	TGTGCCAGCAGCCAAGTGCGCAAGCCACCCACCGGGGAGCTGTTTTTT
TRBV12-3/TRBV12-4	TRBJ2-3	NA	NA	CASSLGAARSLYF	TGTGCCAGCAGTTTAGGTGCGGCTAGAAGTCTGTATTTT
TRBV11-2	TRBJ1-2	NA	NA	CASSLVSANYGYTF	TGTGCCAGCAGCTTAGTGTCGGCTAACTATGGCTACACCTTC
TRBV5-1	TRBJ2-7	NA	NA	CASSLVGGGGYEQYF	TGCGCCAGCAGCTTGGTAGGGGGGGGTGGCTACGAGCAGTACTTC
TRBV25-1	TRBJ2-2	NA	NA	CASSDRASQNTGELFF	TGTGCCAGCAGTGACCGAGCGTCCCAAAACACCGGGGAGCTGTTTTTT
TRBV6-5	TRBJ2-6	NA	TRBD1	CASTVTGTGYFSGANVLTF	TGTGCCAGCACCGTTACCGGGACAGGGTATTTTTCTGGGGCCAACGTCCTGACTTTC
TRBV4-1	TRBJ2-3	NA	NA	CASSQEGAATDTQYF	TGCGCCAGCAGCCAAGAGGGGGCAGCTACAGATACGCAGTATTTT
TRBV7-9	TRBJ2-3	NA	NA	CASSSFQGDTQYF	TGTGCCAGCAGCTCCTTTCAAGGAGATACGCAGTATTTT
TRBV12-3/TRBV12-4	TRBJ2-1	NA	NA	CASSAMNEQFF	TGTGCCAGCAGTGCCATGAATGAGCAGTTCTTC
TRBV6-1	TRBJ1-6	NA	TRBD1	CASSPRGTGFDYNSPLHF	TGTGCCAGCAGCCCACGTGGGACAGGGTTCGATTATAATTCACCCCTCCACTTT
TRBV25-1	TRBJ2-1	NA	NA	CASSARTTSWGHEQFF	TGTGCCAGCAGTGCCCGGACCACATCTTGGGGTCATGAGCAGTTCTTC
TRBV7-6	TRBJ2-5	NA	TRBD2	CASSYRAGGPEETQYF	TGTGCCAGCAGCTATCGTGCGGGGGGGCCGGAAGAGACCCAGTACTTC
TRBV5-1	TRBJ2-7	NA	TRBD2	CASSLAGDGGYYEQYF	TGCGCCAGCAGCTTGGCCGGGGACGGGGGGTACTACGAGCAGTACTTC
TRBV5-4	TRBJ2-1	NA	TRBD1	CASSFLQGSDEQFF	TGTGCCAGCAGCTTTTTACAGGGGAGCGATGAGCAGTTCTTC
TRBV7-2	TRBJ2-7	NA	NA	CASSLKATYEQYF	TGTGCCAGCAGCTTAAAGGCGACCTACGAGCAGTACTTC
TRBV2	TRBJ1-4	NA	NA	CASRPGGGEKLFF	TGTGCCAGCAGGCCTGGGGGAGGTGAAAAACTGTTTTTT
TRBV27	TRBJ2-3	NA	TRBD2	CASNFSGGAGDTQYF	TGTGCCAGCAACTTTAGCGGGGGGGCTGGAGATACGCAGTATTTT
TRBV28	TRBJ1-5	NA	NA	CASSFVGDSNQPQHF	TGTGCCAGCAGTTTCGTAGGAGATAGCAATCAGCCCCAGCATTTT
TRBV6-6	TRBJ1-1	NA	NA	CASSYLGSAEAFF	TGTGCCAGCAGTTACTTGGGCTCGGCTGAAGCTTTCTTT
TRBV11-2	TRBJ2-5	NA	NA	CASSSLRGRRETQYF	TGTGCCAGCTCCAGCTTACGGGGCCGCCGAGAGACCCAGTACTTC
TRBV24-1	TRBJ1-5	NA	NA	CATSDLWNQPQHF	TGTGCCACCAGTGATTTGTGGAATCAGCCCCAGCATTTT
TRBV7-9	TRBJ2-5	NA	TRBD2	CASSLSGAYETQYF	TGTGCCAGCAGCTTAAGCGGGGCCTACGAGACCCAGTACTTC
TRBV25-1	TRBJ2-1	NA	NA	CASSESTGYNEQFF	TGTGCCAGCAGTGAATCCACAGGGTACAATGAGCAGTTCTTC
TRBV7-9	TRBJ2-1	NA	TRBD2	CASSATRGGRENEQFF	TGTGCCAGCAGCGCGACCAGGGGCGGGAGGGAGAATGAGCAGTTCTTC
TRBV5-4	TRBJ2-7	few	NA	CASSLATGPYEQYF	TGTGCCAGCAGCTTGGCCACGGGACCCTACGAGCAGTACTTC
TRBV2	TRBJ1-4	NA	NA	CASSEGHDSEKLFF	TGTGCCAGCAGTGAAGGTCATGACAGTGAAAAACTGTTTTTT